This T cell receptor beta chain appears in the sequencing data of a study of CD8+ T cells in alopecia areata. Points from the study as a whole: Higher clonality than in normal scalp was seen in lesional scalp, especially alopecia totalis/universalis.

Note on this clone: Its antigen is undetermined.

Germline trimming cut 1 base from V and 0 bases from J; bases unmatched to any gene: 0. The CDR3 has 15 residues. Germline V gene lookup returns CDR1 SGHRS and CDR2 YFSETQ. Isolated RNA was reverse transcribed into cDNA used as the sequencing template. The repertoire was sequenced with immunoSEQ multiplex PCR; TCRdb's copy has only in-frame clones and lacks some. Of around 200,000 clones listed, over 55% are singletons. The V call is TRBV5-1, the J call TRBJ2-3; TRBD2 matches at 9 bases. The receptor comes from a human donor with alopecia areata. The sequencing used CD4+ T cells sorted from blood, collected at week 0. The DNA of the CDR3 is TGCGCCAGCAGCTTGCTAGCGGGGAGCACAGATACGCAGTATTTT. This translates into CASSLLAGSTDTQYF. Full variable domain (missing parts from reference TRBV5-1 and TRBJ2-3): KAGVTQTPRYLIKTRGQQVTLSCSPISGHRSVSWYQQTPGQGLQFLFEYFSETQRNKGNFPGRFSGRQFSNSRSEMNVSTLELGDSALYLCASSLLAGSTDTQYFGPGTRLTVL.